This TCR beta chain comes out of a study of shared clonotypes between healthy human individuals (dated by TCRdb to the early 2020s). About the full investigation: The cohort included three men and a couple of women between 18 and 49 years of age. Different laboratories and diverse techniques were used to prepare libraries and sequence TCR repertoires, to increase sequencing depth and limit assay-specific biases. The study deeply sequenced blood TCR repertoires of five healthy adults to estimate repertoire size and the extent of clonotype sharing between individuals. Each donor's leukapheresis produced roughly between roughly 0.85 and 9.5 billion PBMCs. Per donor, three plates each were used for CD4 naive and CD4 memory, two for CD8 naive, and one for CD8 memory. Beyond this particular receptor, the publication reports: Pairwise subsampling led to the expectation that sequencing depth would affect the degree of clonotype sharing among donors. Sharing across a handful of donors was observed for about 5% of naive CD4, 3% to 4% of naive CD8, over 2% of memory CD4, and over 0.3% of memory CD8 clonotypes. Because the study included a small number of donors, the genetic and exposure-history diversity represented was limited. Incomplete sequencing was indicated by rarefaction of sorted-subset datasets, despite the large sequencing depth. Larger estimated clonotype richness was generally found for naive subsets than for memory subsets. Higher generation probabilities were observed for clonotypes shared by all four sorted-subset donors than for non-shared clonotypes. Sampling was restricted to blood, and TCR repertoires in tissues likely differ from the TCR repertoires found in blood.

This clone showed up just once. Its antigen is not yet known. The record has no base qualities; no much larger clone is one base away. CDR1 and CDR2 are drawn from the germline V gene: MGHDK, SYGVNS. The CDR3 holds 14 amino acids from the cysteine to the phenylalanine. Kept here is only the CDR3 DNA, which spans 42 bases and is read in frame from base 1. Trimming accounts for 6 bases at V and 5 bases at J, while the number of junction bases matched to no gene is 8. The donors were healthy, HIV-negative adults with no recently reported acute infections or vaccinations. Every donor was a Caucasian adult living in Nashville, Tennessee, USA. Magnetic negative selection was used to enrich CD4+ T cells, after which naive cells were positively selected on CD45RA and the negative fraction became the memory subset. Blood was obtained by leukapheresis, after which PBMCs were separated by Ficoll-Histopaque density gradient centrifugation and cryopreserved in liquid nitrogen vapor phase. Analytical flow cytometry was used to check the purity and quantity of each magnetically sorted T cell population. Genomic DNA was isolated from every sorted fraction and measured by UV absorbance on a Nanodrop 2000c.

TCR CDR3 regions were amplified from genomic DNA by multiplex PCR using the deep immunoSEQ assay. Extracted genomic DNA from each cell subset was distributed evenly across all wells of several immunoSEQ 96-well plates, and each plate was treated as a replicate. For sorted subsets, 200 ng of genomic DNA, equivalent to 25,000 to 35,000 T cell genomes, went into each replicate PCR. The purified libraries were quantified using a Qubit 3.0 fluorometer, sized with a Bioanalyzer 2100, and then quantified again using the KAPA Library Quantification kit. A separate single-read 150-cycle Illumina NextSeq 550 flow cell was used to sequence each immunoSEQ 96-well plate. On the study's bioinformatics: Because the immunoSEQ output held only junctional sequences and lacked quality scores, the filtering could not match the filtering applied to full-length reads. Sequences were annotated with PyIR, a Python wrapper for IgBLAST v1.9, using IMGT germline references to assign V/J genes and CDR3. Reads were filtered out if the reads had weak V/J assignments (E-value above 1e-6), no CDR3, stop codons, out-of-frame junctions, or ambiguous translated residues. V3J clonotypes were defined as sequences sharing the same inferred V gene, J gene, and CDR3 amino acid sequence. To compute the percentage overlap between repertoires, the number of shared unique clonotypes was divided by the size of the smaller repertoire. RTK rarefaction, the Chao1 estimator, and Recon v2.1 estimates of unobserved clonotypes were used to assess repertoire richness. OLGA was used to compute generation probabilities for all TCRbeta clonotypes that the gDNA method yielded from several donors. The table comes from immuneACCESS by way of TCRdb, which keeps in-frame sequences with V and J called. Part of the clones is missing from these tables; in studies checked, under half for an unresolved V gene and the rest for unknown reasons. V and J calls plus clone size are reproduced from that table; the DNA served to infer D and trimming. This sample holds 2 million to 2.5 million clones; under 97% were observed only once. Of the sample, over 0.1% is held by the ten largest clones.

The V and J genes are TRBV25-1 and TRBJ1-1; 8 nucleotides in the junction match TRBD1. This TCR derives from a man younger than 35 in good health. The material sequenced was naive CD4+ T cells sorted from blood. In light of the paper, this sample's cell subset or site label describes: CD45RA+ positively selected. The CDR3 sequence is CASRQTGENTEAFF. The nucleotide sequence reads TGTGCCAGCAGGCAGACAGGGGAAAATACTGAAGCTTTCTTT. Reference TRBV25-1 and TRBJ1-1 genes cover what lies past the CDR3, so the full variable domain is EADIYQTPRYLVIGTGKKITLECSQTMGHDKMYWYQQDPGMELHLIHYSYGVNSTEKGDLSSESTVSRIRTEHFPLTLESARPSHTSQYLCASRQTGENTEAFFGQGTRLTVV.